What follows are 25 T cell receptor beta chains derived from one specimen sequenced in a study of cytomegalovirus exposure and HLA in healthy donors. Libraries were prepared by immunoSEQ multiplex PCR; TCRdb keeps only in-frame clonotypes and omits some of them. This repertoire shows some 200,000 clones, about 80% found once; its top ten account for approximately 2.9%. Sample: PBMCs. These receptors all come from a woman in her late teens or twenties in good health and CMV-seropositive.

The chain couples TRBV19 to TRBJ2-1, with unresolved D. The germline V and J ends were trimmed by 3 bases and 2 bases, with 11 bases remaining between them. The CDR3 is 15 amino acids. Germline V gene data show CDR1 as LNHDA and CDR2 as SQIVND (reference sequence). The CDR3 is CASSILPTTYNEQFF. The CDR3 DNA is TGTGCCAGTAGTATCTTACCTACTACCTACAATGAGCAGTTCTTC.

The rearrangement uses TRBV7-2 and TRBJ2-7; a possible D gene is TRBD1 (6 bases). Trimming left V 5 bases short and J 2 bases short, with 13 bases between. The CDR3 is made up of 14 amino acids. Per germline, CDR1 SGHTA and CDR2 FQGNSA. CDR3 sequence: CASSEHGTPYEQYF. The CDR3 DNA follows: TGTGCCAGCAGCGAACACGGGACACCCTACGAGCAGTACTTC.

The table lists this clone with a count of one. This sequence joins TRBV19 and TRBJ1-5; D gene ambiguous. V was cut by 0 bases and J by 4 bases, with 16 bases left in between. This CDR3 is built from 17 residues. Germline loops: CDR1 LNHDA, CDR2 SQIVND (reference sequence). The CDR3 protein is CASSIEPPGIGNQPQHF. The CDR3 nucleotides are TGTGCCAGTAGTATAGAACCCCCCGGGATCGGGAATCAGCCCCAGCATTTT.

CDR3 DNA sequence: TGTGCCATCAGTGAGTCCAGGGGAGGCAATCAGCCCCAGCATTTT. This translates into CAISESRGGNQPQHF. The chain recombines TRBV10-3 with TRBJ1-5; D perhaps matches TRBD1 (6 bases). CDR3 length: 15 amino acids. Germline CDR1 and CDR2: ENHRY and SYGVKD. V lost 0 bases and J lost 2, with 8 bases in between.

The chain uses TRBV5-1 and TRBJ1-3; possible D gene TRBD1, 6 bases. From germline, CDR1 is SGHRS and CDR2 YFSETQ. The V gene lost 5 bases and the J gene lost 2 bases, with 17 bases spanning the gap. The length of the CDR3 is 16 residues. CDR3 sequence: CASRRSGAGAGNTIYF. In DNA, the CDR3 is TGCGCCAGCAGGCGATCCGGTGCAGGGGCTGGAAACACCATATATTTT.

The CDR3 loop is CASSMGQGNANTEAFF. CDR3 coding DNA: TGTGCCAGTAGTATGGGACAGGGGAACGCGAACACTGAAGCTTTCTTT. This chain links TRBV19 with TRBJ1-1; 10 nucleotides align to TRBD1. The CDR3 is made up of 16 amino acids. Germline loops: CDR1 LNHDA, CDR2 SQIVND (reference sequence). The junction had 5 bases not matched to a gene; V was cut back by 3 bases and J by 1 base.

The CDR3 bases are TGTGCCAGCTCACCCCTCGACACAAGCTCTGGAAACACCATATATTTT. This encodes CASSPLDTSSGNTIYF. The genes are TRBV18 and TRBJ1-3; no firm D call. CDR3 length: 16 amino acids. Germline CDR1 KGHSH, CDR2 LQKENI. Trimming took 3 bases from V and 0 from J, leaving 12 bases between them.

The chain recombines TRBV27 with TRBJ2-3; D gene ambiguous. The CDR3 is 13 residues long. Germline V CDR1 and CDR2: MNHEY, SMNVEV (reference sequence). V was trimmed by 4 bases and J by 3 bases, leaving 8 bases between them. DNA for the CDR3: TGTGCCAGCAGTTCTCCCTTTACAGATACGCAGTATTTT. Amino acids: CASSSPFTDTQYF.

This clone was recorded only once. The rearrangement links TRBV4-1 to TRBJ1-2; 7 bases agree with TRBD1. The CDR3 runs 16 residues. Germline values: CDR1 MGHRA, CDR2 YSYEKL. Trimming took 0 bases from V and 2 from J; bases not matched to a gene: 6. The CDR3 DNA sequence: TGCGCCAGCAGCCAAGACCCAGGGGGTACGAACTATGGCTACACCTTC. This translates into CASSQDPGGTNYGYTF.

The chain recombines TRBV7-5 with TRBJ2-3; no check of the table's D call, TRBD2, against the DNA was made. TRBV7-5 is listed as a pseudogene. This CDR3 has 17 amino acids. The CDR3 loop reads CARSPNPGLTSVDTQYF. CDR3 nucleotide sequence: TGTGCCAGAAGCCCCAACCCGGGACTTACCTCGGTGGATACGCAGTATTTT.

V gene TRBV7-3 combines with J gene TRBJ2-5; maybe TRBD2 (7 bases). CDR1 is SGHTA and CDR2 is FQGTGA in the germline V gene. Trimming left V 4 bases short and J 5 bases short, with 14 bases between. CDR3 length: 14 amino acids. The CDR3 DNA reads TGTGCCAGCAGCTCGGGGGGCCCGATCGAGACCCAGTACTTC. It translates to CASSSGGPIETQYF.

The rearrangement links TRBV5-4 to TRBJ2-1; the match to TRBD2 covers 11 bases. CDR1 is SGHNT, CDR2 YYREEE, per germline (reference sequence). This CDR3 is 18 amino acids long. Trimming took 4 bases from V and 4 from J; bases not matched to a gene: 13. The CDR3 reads CASSMGLTLAGGYNEQFF. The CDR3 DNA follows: TGTGCCAGCAGCATGGGGTTGACTCTAGCGGGGGGATACAATGAGCAGTTCTTC.

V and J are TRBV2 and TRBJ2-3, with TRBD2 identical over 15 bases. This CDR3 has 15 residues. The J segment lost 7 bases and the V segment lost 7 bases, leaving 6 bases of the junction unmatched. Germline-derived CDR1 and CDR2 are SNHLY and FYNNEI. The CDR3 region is CASMGLAGGPYTQYF. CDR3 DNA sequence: TGTGCCAGCATGGGACTAGCGGGGGGCCCCTATACGCAGTATTTT.

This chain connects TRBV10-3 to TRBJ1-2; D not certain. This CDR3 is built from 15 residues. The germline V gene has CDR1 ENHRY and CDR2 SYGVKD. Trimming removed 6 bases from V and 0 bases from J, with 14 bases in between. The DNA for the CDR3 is TGTGCCATCAGCGCGGGCTCCGACACTAACTATGGCTACACCTTC. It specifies CAISAGSDTNYGYTF.

The CDR3 loop is CSDRHRGGADTQYF. In nucleotides, the CDR3 is TGCAGCGACCGACACAGGGGTGGCGCAGATACGCAGTATTTT. The rearrangement links TRBV29-1 to TRBJ2-3, with 7 bases lining up with TRBD1. Germline CDR1 and CDR2: SQVTM and ANQGSEA. This CDR3 spans 14 amino acids. V gave up 7 bases and J gave up 4 bases; unmatched junction bases: 11.

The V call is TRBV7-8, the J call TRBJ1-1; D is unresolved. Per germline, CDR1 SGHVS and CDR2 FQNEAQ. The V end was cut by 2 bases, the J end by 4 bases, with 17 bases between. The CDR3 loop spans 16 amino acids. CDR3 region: CASSLFGVTGSTEAFF. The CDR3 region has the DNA TGTGCCAGCAGCTTATTCGGAGTTACCGGGAGCACTGAAGCTTTCTTT.

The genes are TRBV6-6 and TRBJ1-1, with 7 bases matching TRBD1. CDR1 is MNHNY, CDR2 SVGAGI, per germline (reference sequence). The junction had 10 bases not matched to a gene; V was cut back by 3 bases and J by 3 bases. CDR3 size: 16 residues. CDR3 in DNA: TGTGCCAGCAGTTATTATAGGGGGCGAGAGGACACTGAAGCTTTCTTT. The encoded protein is CASSYYRGREDTEAFF.

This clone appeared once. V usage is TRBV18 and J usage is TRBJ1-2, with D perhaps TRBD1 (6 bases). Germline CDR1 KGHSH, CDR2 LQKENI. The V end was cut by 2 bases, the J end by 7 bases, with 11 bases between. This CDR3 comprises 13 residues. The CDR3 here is CASSPRQGLGYTF. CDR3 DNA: TGTGCCAGCTCACCAAGGCAGGGGCTTGGCTACACCTTC.

The CDR3 loop reads CASSPSDSGYTF. In DNA form, the CDR3 reads TGTGCCAGCAGTCCCTCGGACAGTGGCTACACCTTC. V and J are TRBV2 and TRBJ1-2; the D gene is possibly TRBD1 (6 bases). The length of the CDR3 is 12 residues. Per germline, CDR1 SNHLY and CDR2 FYNNEI. V lost 5 bases, J lost 7 bases, and 11 bases lay in between.

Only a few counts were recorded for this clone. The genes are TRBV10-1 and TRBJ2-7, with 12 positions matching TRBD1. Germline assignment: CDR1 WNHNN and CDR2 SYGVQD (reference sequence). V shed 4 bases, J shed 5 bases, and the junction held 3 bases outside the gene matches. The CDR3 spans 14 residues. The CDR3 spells CASSAGTGGNEQYF. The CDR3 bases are TGCGCCAGCAGTGCCGGGACAGGGGGCAACGAGCAGTACTTC.

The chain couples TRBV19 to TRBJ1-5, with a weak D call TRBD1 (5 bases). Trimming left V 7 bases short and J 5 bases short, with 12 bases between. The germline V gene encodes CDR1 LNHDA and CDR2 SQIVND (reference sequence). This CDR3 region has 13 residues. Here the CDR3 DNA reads TGTGCCAGTAATGTCAGGGAATATCAGCCCCAGCATTTT. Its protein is CASNVREYQPQHF.

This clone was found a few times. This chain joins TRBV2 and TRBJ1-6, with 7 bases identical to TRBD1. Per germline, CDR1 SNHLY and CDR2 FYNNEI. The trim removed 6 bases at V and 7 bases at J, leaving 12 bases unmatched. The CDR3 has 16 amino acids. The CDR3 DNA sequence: TGTGCCAGCAGGGACGAAGGGACAGTTCGGAATTCACCCCTCCACTTT. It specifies CASRDEGTVRNSPLHF.

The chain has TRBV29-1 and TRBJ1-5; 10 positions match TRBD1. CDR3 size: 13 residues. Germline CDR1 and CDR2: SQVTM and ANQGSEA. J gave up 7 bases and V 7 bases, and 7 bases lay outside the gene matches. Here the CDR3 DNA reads TGCAGCGCCGGACAGGGGGGGACGCAGCCCCAGCATTTT. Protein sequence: CSAGQGGTQPQHF.

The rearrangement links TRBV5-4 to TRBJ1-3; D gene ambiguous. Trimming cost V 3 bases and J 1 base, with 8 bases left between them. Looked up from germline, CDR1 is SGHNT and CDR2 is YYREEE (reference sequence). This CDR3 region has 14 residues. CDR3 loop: CASSSLGSGNTIYF. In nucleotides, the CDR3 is TGTGCCAGCAGCTCACTCGGTTCTGGAAACACCATATATTTT.

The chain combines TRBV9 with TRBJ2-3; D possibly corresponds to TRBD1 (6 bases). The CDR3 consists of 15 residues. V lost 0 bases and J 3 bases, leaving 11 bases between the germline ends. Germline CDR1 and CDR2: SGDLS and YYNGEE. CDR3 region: CASSVEGVLTDTQYF. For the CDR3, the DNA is TGTGCCAGCAGCGTAGAGGGGGTTCTGACAGATACGCAGTATTTT.